These 30 T cell receptor beta chains were sequenced from one sample in a study of control samples from healthy donors and cancer patients. Sequencing was performed with immunoSEQ multiplex PCR; in TCRdb, only in-frame clones are kept and a portion is missing. The sample shows about 120,000 clones, roughly 92% of them seen only once. The sample comprised PBMCs. These receptors originate from an older man with head and neck cancer.

This chain connects TRBV28 to TRBJ2-3; D perhaps matches TRBD2 (6 bases). Germline loops: CDR1 MDHEN, CDR2 SYDVKM. The CDR3 sequence is 15 residues long. The V end lost 5 bases, the J end lost 0 bases, and 12 bases lay between the germline ends. In DNA form, the CDR3 reads TGTGCCAGCAGTCCACCGGGAGCTAGCACAGATACGCAGTATTTT. It yields the protein CASSPPGASTDTQYF.

This rearrangement joins TRBV5-1 to TRBJ2-5; 9 bases align to TRBD1. The CDR3 totals 16 residues. The V segment lost 2 bases and the J segment 2 bases; nucleotides outside the gene matches: 7. Per the germline V gene, CDR1 is SGHRS and CDR2 is YFSETQ. The CDR3 loop reads CASSFGTGRGQETQYF. The CDR3 bases are TGCGCCAGCAGCTTCGGGACAGGGAGAGGGCAAGAGACCCAGTACTTC.

This chain connects TRBV9 to TRBJ1-4; 7 bases are a match to TRBD1. Trimming took 6 bases from V and 7 from J; bases not matched to a gene: 3. CDR1 and CDR2 (germline): SGDLS, YYNGEE. The CDR3 is 12 residues long. The CDR3 sequence is CASTPGGEKLFF. CDR3 bases: TGTGCCAGCACCCCAGGGGGTGAAAAACTGTTTTTT.

The chain links TRBV4-1 to TRBJ2-7; 10 bases fit TRBD2. The CDR3 has 17 residues. The V gene end was trimmed by 1 base and the J gene end by 2 bases; junction bases not matched to a gene: 8. Germline V gene sequence: CDR1 MGHRA, CDR2 YSYEKL. CDR3 nucleotide sequence: TGCGCCAGCAGCCAAGCCCTAGCGGGAGTAAGTCCCTACGAGCAGTACTTC. Protein: CASSQALAGVSPYEQYF.

The rearrangement joins TRBV7-8 to TRBJ1-5, with D tentatively TRBD1 (5 bases). Germline-derived CDR1 and CDR2 are SGHVS and FQNEAQ. V was trimmed by 0 bases and J by 4 bases, leaving 10 bases between them. The CDR3 spans 15 residues. CDR3 sequence reads: CASSLAEGQNQPQHF. The CDR3 DNA reads TGTGCCAGCAGCTTAGCCGAGGGGCAGAATCAGCCCCAGCATTTT.

In DNA form, the CDR3 reads TGCGCCAGCAGCCAAGTGGTTTCGGGTCAGCCCCAGCATTTT. Translated, it gives CASSQVVSGQPQHF. This chain joins TRBV4-1 and TRBJ1-5; unclear D gene. The germline V gene has CDR1 MGHRA and CDR2 YSYEKL. This CDR3 region has 14 residues. Trimming stripped 1 base from V and 6 bases from J, with 10 bases between.

The genes are TRBV19 and TRBJ2-7, with 8 bases fitting TRBD1. The germline gives CDR1 LNHDA, CDR2 SQIVND (reference sequence). The CDR3 runs to 14 residues. The V segment lost 7 bases and the J segment 3 bases; nucleotides outside the gene matches: 8. DNA of the CDR3: TGTGCCAGTAAATTTGGTGGACAGGGCTACGAGCAGTACTTC. It yields the protein CASKFGGQGYEQYF.

The chain is built from TRBV4-1 and TRBJ1-4, with D possibly being TRBD1 (6 bases). The V gene's germline CDR1 is MGHRA and CDR2 YSYEKL. This CDR3 comprises 15 residues. Between the trimmed V and J ends, which lost 4 bases and 7 bases, there was a span of 16 bases. The CDR3 reads CASSRPGGGGEKLFF. The CDR3 region has the DNA TGCGCCAGCAGCCGCCCCGGGGGCGGTGGTGAAAAACTGTTTTTT.

The CDR3 loop is CASRAVGGASGELFF. CDR3 bases: TGTGCCAGCCGAGCGGTAGGGGGGGCGTCCGGGGAGCTGTTTTTT. The chain carries TRBV2 and TRBJ2-2; tentative D call: TRBD2 (7 bases). This CDR3 spans 15 amino acids. Trimming cost V 8 bases and J 6 bases, with 19 bases left between them. Germline lookup yields CDR1 SNHLY and CDR2 FYNNEI.

The chain employs TRBV20-1 and TRBJ1-5, with 10 bases that match TRBD1. V dropped 3 bases and J dropped 7; count of bases not matched to a gene: 6. Germline CDR1 DFQATT, CDR2 SNEGSKA (reference sequence). CDR3 length equals 14 residues. CDR3 nucleotide sequence: TGCAGTGCTAGTCACGGGACAGGGGACCAGCCCCAGCATTTT. It yields the protein CSASHGTGDQPQHF.

V gene TRBV29-1 combines with J gene TRBJ2-1; 12 bases align to TRBD2. This CDR3 is built from 16 residues. Germline CDR1 reads SQVTM; CDR2 reads ANQGSEA. V lost 1 base to trimming and J lost 4 bases; unmatched junction nucleotides: 5. The CDR3 nucleotides are TGCAGCGTTGAAGGATCTAGCGGGAGGGCATACAATGAGCAGTTCTTC. It encodes CSVEGSSGRAYNEQFF.

This chain uses TRBV13 with TRBJ2-1; weak D call: TRBD2 (7 bases). The germline CDR1 and CDR2 sequences are PRHDT and FYEKMQ (reference sequence). V lost 1 base to trimming and J lost 6 bases, with 10 bases between them. There are 14 residues in the CDR3. DNA of the CDR3: TGTGCCAGCAGCTTAGAAGGGGGGGGCAATGAGCAGTTCTTC. This translates into CASSLEGGGNEQFF.

The V gene is TRBV5-6, the J gene TRBJ2-3; D is perhaps TRBD1 or TRBD2 (6 bases each). Trimming shortened V by 5 bases and J by 2 bases, and 12 bases separated the two germline ends. Germline V CDR1 and CDR2: SGHDT, YYEEEE. The CDR3 covers 14 residues. The CDR3 DNA is TGTGCCAGCAGAGGTTGGGGGGCCACAGATACGCAGTATTTT. Its protein is CASRGWGATDTQYF.

This clone has only one observation. CDR3 in DNA: TGCGCCAGCAGCCAAGATAATCCCAGCGGGAGGCGGAATGAGCAGTTCTTC. Protein sequence: CASSQDNPSGRRNEQFF. V is TRBV4-3 and J is TRBJ2-1, with 9 bases identical to TRBD2. The CDR3 consists of 17 residues. The ends lost 0 bases at V and 7 bases at J; junction bases unmatched: 10. CDR1 and CDR2 (germline): LGHNA, YSLEER.

This clone was seen just once. V usage is TRBV23-1 and J usage is TRBJ2-7; D is unresolved. TRBV23-1 is an open reading frame whose function is uncertain. Trimming shortened V by 4 bases and J by 12 bases, and 16 bases separated the two germline ends. The length of the CDR3 is 12 residues. This CDR3 is CASSPRFRRRYF. In DNA form, the CDR3 reads TGCGCCAGCAGTCCTCGTTTTAGGCGTCGGTACTTC.

The rearrangement uses TRBV18 and TRBJ2-5; D possibly corresponds to TRBD1 (5 bases). Germline-derived CDR1 and CDR2 are KGHSH and LQKENI. The CDR3 runs 14 residues. V gave up 6 bases and J gave up 1 base, with 12 bases separating them. The chain's CDR3 is CASSQTDLQETQYF. The CDR3 DNA reads TGTGCCAGCTCGCAGACAGATCTCCAAGAGACCCAGTACTTC.

The chain links TRBV4-1 to TRBJ2-1; 15 bases align to TRBD2. The V gene's germline CDR1 is MGHRA and CDR2 YSYEKL. After removal of 0 bases from V and 1 base from J, the junction contained 10 bases not matched to a gene. The CDR3 covers 21 residues. The CDR3 loop is CASSQEGRGLAGGRSYNEQFF. CDR3 bases: TGCGCCAGCAGCCAAGAAGGACGCGGACTAGCGGGGGGGCGGTCCTACAATGAGCAGTTCTTC.

This chain connects TRBV4-1 to TRBJ2-2; D tentatively reads TRBD1 or TRBD2 (5 bases each). CDR3 length equals 14 residues. V dropped 1 base and J dropped 4 bases, with 7 bases sitting between them. Germline CDR1 is MGHRA and CDR2 is YSYEKL. The CDR3: CASSQAGPTGELFF. The CDR3 coding sequence is TGCGCCAGCAGCCAAGCGGGACCCACCGGGGAGCTGTTTTTT.

The gene calls are TRBV19 and TRBJ2-6, with TRBD2 matching 7 bases. In germline, CDR1 is LNHDA, CDR2 SQIVND (reference sequence). The ends lost 8 bases at V and 1 base at J; junction bases unmatched: 8. The CDR3 is 16 amino acids. The CDR3 spells CASRVGRGSGANVLTF. The CDR3 DNA reads as TGTGCCAGTCGAGTGGGGAGGGGATCTGGGGCCAACGTCCTGACTTTC.

This clone has only one observation. This chain uses TRBV15 with TRBJ2-2, with a weak D call TRBD2 (6 bases). CDR1 and CDR2 from the germline V gene are LNHNV and YYDKDF (reference sequence). V was pared by 0 bases and J by 8 bases, with 10 bases between. CDR3 size: 14 residues. CDR3 sequence: CATSRDRGIGELFF. CDR3 sequence (DNA): TGTGCCACCAGCAGAGATCGGGGGATAGGGGAGCTGTTTTTT.

The chain links TRBV25-1 to TRBJ1-2, with D maybe TRBD1 (5 bases). V was pared by 1 base and J by 7 bases, with 16 bases between. This CDR3 contains 15 residues. Germline V gene sequence: CDR1 MGHDK, CDR2 SYGVNS. The CDR3 nucleotides are TGTGCCAGCAGTGAATCCCCGGGGCGGTTAGCTGGCTACACCTTC. This translates into CASSESPGRLAGYTF.

The chain is built from TRBV18 and TRBJ1-5, with D possibly TRBD1 on 5 matching bases. Per the germline V gene, CDR1 is KGHSH and CDR2 is LQKENI. Trimming removed 5 bases from V and 4 bases from J, with 12 bases in between. The CDR3 is made up of 14 amino acids. Here the CDR3 DNA reads TGTGCCAGCTCAGAGCAGGGACGTAATCAGCCCCAGCATTTT. Protein sequence: CASSEQGRNQPQHF.

CDR3 bases: TGTGCCAGCAGCCAAGACCCCGACAGGGGGCGCTTCTACACCTTC. It encodes CASSQDPDRGRFYTF. The chain employs TRBV4-2 and TRBJ1-2; TRBD1 agrees at 10 bases. After removal of 0 bases from V and 10 bases from J, the junction contained 8 bases not matched to a gene. Germline loops: CDR1 LGHNA, CDR2 YNFKEQ. The CDR3 is made up of 15 amino acids.

The chain carries TRBV29-1 and TRBJ1-1, with D unclear. The germline CDR1 and CDR2 sequences are SQVTM and ANQGSEA. CDR3 length equals 14 residues. V shed 0 bases and J shed 2 bases, with 10 bases lying between them. In DNA form, the CDR3 reads TGCAGCGTTGAAGAAGGAGGGTTTAACACTGAAGCTTTCTTT. Its translation: CSVEEGGFNTEAFF.

CDR3 DNA: TGTGCCAGTAGTATGGCGGGGTGGCAAGAGACCCAGTACTTC. Its protein product is CASSMAGWQETQYF. V gene TRBV19 combines with J gene TRBJ2-5; a weak D match, TRBD2 (6 bases). Germline-derived CDR1 and CDR2 are LNHDA and SQIVND (reference sequence). V was shortened by 3 bases and J by 2 bases, with 10 bases between the two germline ends. This CDR3 has 14 amino acids.

The chain carries TRBV30 and TRBJ1-2; D uncertain. CDR3 length equals 10 residues. Per germline, CDR1 GTSNPN and CDR2 SVGIG (reference sequence). Deletions cut 4 bases from V and 5 bases from J, with 5 bases between. CDR3 loop: CAWKTYGYTF. The DNA of the CDR3 is TGTGCCTGGAAAACATATGGCTACACCTTC.

As concerns this clone: Other DNA sequences of this sample code for an identical CDR3. The genes are TRBV11-2 and TRBJ2-7; TRBD2 might be the D (5 bases). The CDR3 runs to 15 residues. Between the trimmed V and J ends, which lost 1 base and 3 bases, there was a span of 13 bases. Germline V CDR1 and CDR2: SGHAT, FQNNGV. CDR3 sequence reads: CASSLALEGLYEQYF. The DNA of the CDR3 is TGTGCCAGCAGCTTAGCTCTCGAGGGCCTCTACGAGCAGTACTTC.

The chain joins TRBV7-2 to TRBJ2-1; the D is unclear. V was shortened by 1 base and J by 6 bases, with 10 bases between the two germline ends. CDR1 and CDR2 (germline): SGHTA, FQGNSA. CDR3 size: 14 residues. DNA for the CDR3: TGTGCCAGCAGCTTAGAGGTTACGGTCAATGAGCAGTTCTTC. Amino acid sequence: CASSLEVTVNEQFF.

The chain couples TRBV7-9 to TRBJ2-2; D might be TRBD1 (5 bases). Germline V CDR1 and CDR2: SEHNR, FQNEAQ (reference sequence). V lost 5 bases and J lost 3, with 10 bases in between. The CDR3 is 14 residues long. The CDR3 coding sequence is TGTGCCAGCAGCCGAGACAGCTACACCGGGGAGCTGTTTTTT. It translates to CASSRDSYTGELFF.

The chain joins TRBV6-6 to TRBJ2-3; tentative D call: TRBD1 (5 bases). V lost 8 bases and J lost 0, with 9 bases in between. CDR1 and CDR2 (germline): MNHNY, SVGAGI (reference sequence). The CDR3 has 13 amino acids. The CDR3 reads CASSQGSTDTQYF. In nucleotides, the CDR3 is TGTGCCAGCTCTCAGGGTAGCACAGATACGCAGTATTTT.